These 25 T cell receptor beta chains were all obtained from the same sample, sequenced in a study of OX40 agonist ivuxolimab in advanced cancers. Repertoires were generated with immunoSEQ multiplex PCR, while TCRdb's copy carries only in-frame clones and drops some. This table has 37,000 or so clones, over 75% appearing once. Source: CD4+ or CD8+ T cells sorted from blood, taken in a trial of the OX40 agonist ivuxolimab. All receptors derive from an adult with an advanced solid tumor such as melanoma, head and neck, liver or kidney cancer.

The CDR3 DNA is TGTGCCAGCTCACCAGAAGGGTACTCCTACGAGCAGTACTTC. This gives the protein CASSPEGYSYEQYF. V gene TRBV18 combines with J gene TRBJ2-7; D uncertain. CDR1 and CDR2 (germline): KGHSH, LQKENI. CDR3 size: 14 residues. With 2 bases removed from V and 0 bases from J, the gap between germline ends came to 8 bases.

The chain recombines TRBV19 with TRBJ2-1; 7 nucleotides match TRBD1. The CDR3 consists of 15 residues. V was pared by 3 bases and J by 3 bases, with 5 bases of the junction left unmatched. Germline CDR1 reads LNHDA; CDR2 reads SQIVND (reference sequence). In nucleotides, the CDR3 is TGTGCCAGTAGTATGGGACAGACTGACTACAATGAGCAGTTCTTC. Amino acids: CASSMGQTDYNEQFF. The variable domain in full, with the rest retrieved from reference TRBV19 and TRBJ2-1, is DGGITQSPKYLFRKEGQNVTLSCEQNLNHDAMYWYRQDPGQGLRLIYYSQIVNDFQKGDIAEGYSVSREKKESFPLTVTSAQKNPTAFYLCASSMGQTDYNEQFFGPGTRLTVL.

The V and J genes are TRBV7-3 and TRBJ2-2; 11 bases fit TRBD1. Trimming cost V 4 bases and J 4 bases; bases outside gene matches: 5. CDR1 and CDR2 from the germline V gene are SGHTA and FQGTGA. This CDR3 has 16 residues. CDR3 amino acids: CASSSSGTGGTGELFF. CDR3 DNA sequence: TGTGCCAGCAGCTCTTCCGGGACAGGGGGCACCGGGGAGCTGTTTTTT.

The V and J genes are TRBV19 and TRBJ2-3, with TRBD2 identical over 7 bases. Germline V gives CDR1 LNHDA, CDR2 SQIVND (reference sequence). The CDR3 loop spans 14 amino acids. The V gene end was trimmed by 4 bases and the J gene end by 5 bases; junction bases not matched to a gene: 6. In nucleotides, the CDR3 is TGTGCCAGTAGTACAGGACTAGGTCTAGATACGCAGTATTTT. This translates into CASSTGLGLDTQYF.

The CDR3 reads CASSFGGADTQYF. CDR3 DNA: TGTGCCAGCAGCTTCGGCGGGGCAGATACGCAGTATTTT. The genes are TRBV7-3 and TRBJ2-3; D perhaps matches TRBD2 (6 bases). The CDR3 runs 13 residues. Trimming removed 3 bases from V and 4 bases from J, with 8 bases in between. The germline V gene encodes CDR1 SGHTA and CDR2 FQGTGA. Supplemented by reference TRBV7-3 and TRBJ2-3, the full variable domain reads GAGVSQTPSNKVTEKGKYVELRCDPISGHTALYWYRQSLGQGPEFLIYFQGTGAADDSGLPNDRFFAVRPEGSVSTLKIQRTERGDSAVYLCASSFGGADTQYFGPGTRLTVL.

The V call is TRBV5-6, the J call TRBJ2-2; 8 nucleotides agree with TRBD1. The J segment lost 3 bases and the V segment lost 4 bases, leaving 5 bases of the junction unmatched. The CDR3 is made up of 15 amino acids. Germline CDR1 reads SGHDT; CDR2 reads YYEEEE. The CDR3: CASSQPGQDTGELFF. The CDR3 DNA reads as TGTGCCAGCAGCCAGCCGGGACAGGACACCGGGGAGCTGTTTTTT.

The rearrangement links TRBV27 to TRBJ2-5; D possibly corresponds to TRBD1 (7 bases). This CDR3 is built from 14 residues. V lost 5 bases and J 5 bases, leaving 15 bases between the germline ends. CDR1 and CDR2 from the germline V gene are MNHEY and SMNVEV (reference sequence). The CDR3 DNA sequence: TGTGCCAGCAGTGGGGGGACAGCTGGGGAGACCCAGTACTTC. This translates into CASSGGTAGETQYF.

Note on this clone: The junction departs from the called germline gene at one end, perhaps through a read error. The rearrangement uses TRBV7-7 and TRBJ2-7; tentatively, D is TRBD2 (6 bases). CDR1 and CDR2 (germline): SSHAT, FNYEAQ (reference sequence). The CDR3 sequence is 13 residues long. CDR3 loop: CASSPGDGYEQYF. The CDR3 nucleotides read TGTGCTAGCAGCCCGGGGGACGGTTACGAGCAGTACTTC.

V and J are TRBV27 and TRBJ1-2; TRBD1 agrees at 7 bases. The CDR3 length is 15 residues. Germline V gene sequence: CDR1 MNHEY, CDR2 SMNVEV (reference sequence). V trimming: 2 bases; J trimming: 4 bases; junction bases outside the gene matches: 7. As DNA, the CDR3 is TGTGCCAGCAGTTTAACCCCGGGACAGCCCTATGGCTACACCTTC. Its translation: CASSLTPGQPYGYTF.

The V gene is TRBV6-1, the J gene TRBJ2-3; weak D call: TRBD2 (6 bases). Between the trimmed V and J ends, which lost 2 bases and 0 bases, there was a span of 9 bases. Germline V CDR1 and CDR2: MNHNS, SASEGT. This CDR3 region has 15 residues. CDR3 nucleotide sequence: TGTGCCAGCAGTGAATCGGAGGGAAGCACAGATACGCAGTATTTT. It yields the protein CASSESEGSTDTQYF.

This chain joins TRBV7-9 and TRBJ1-2, with a possible D match to TRBD1 (5 bases). This CDR3 has 14 residues. Per germline, CDR1 SEHNR and CDR2 FQNEAQ (reference sequence). V lost 3 bases to trimming and J lost 2 bases, with 10 bases between them. The CDR3 bases are TGTGCCAGCAGCTTGGGGCGGATAAACTATGGCTACACCTTC. Translation gives CASSLGRINYGYTF.

This chain uses TRBV6-5 with TRBJ1-5; 8 bases fit TRBD1. The CDR3 covers 14 residues. J was trimmed by 6 bases and V by 10 bases; bases with no gene match: 11. Germline V gives CDR1 MNHEY, CDR2 SVGAGI. The CDR3 is CATNPGTGGQPQHF. The CDR3, as DNA: TGTGCCACGAACCCCGGGACAGGAGGTCAGCCCCAGCATTTT.

The gene calls are TRBV10-2 and TRBJ2-3; the D gene is possibly TRBD1 (5 bases). CDR3 length: 15 residues. Germline lookup yields CDR1 WSHSY and CDR2 SAAADI. V lost 6 bases, J lost 2 bases, and 15 bases lay in between. In nucleotides, the CDR3 is TGCGCCAGCAGGTCTGCAGGGTACGACACAGATACGCAGTATTTT. Protein product: CASRSAGYDTDTQYF.

V is TRBV19 and J is TRBJ1-2, with D possibly being TRBD1 (6 bases). CDR3 length: 17 amino acids. The germline CDR1 and CDR2 sequences are LNHDA and SQIVND (reference sequence). Trimming left V 5 bases short and J 2 bases short, with 21 bases between. This CDR3 reads CASSSLGAGHPNYGYTF. The CDR3 region has the DNA TGTGCCAGTAGTTCTCTCGGCGCGGGACACCCAAACTATGGCTACACCTTC. The whole variable domain, filled in from reference TRBV19 and TRBJ1-2, reads DGGITQSPKYLFRKEGQNVTLSCEQNLNHDAMYWYRQDPGQGLRLIYYSQIVNDFQKGDIAEGYSVSREKKESFPLTVTSAQKNPTAFYLCASSSLGAGHPNYGYTFGSGTRLTVV.

This rearrangement joins TRBV11-2 to TRBJ2-5, with 7 bases fitting TRBD2. Germline lookup yields CDR1 SGHAT and CDR2 FQNNGV. V lost 5 bases to trimming and J lost 2 bases; unmatched junction nucleotides: 5. The CDR3 length is 14 residues. CDR3 region: CASSRAGFQETQYF. The CDR3 DNA reads TGTGCCAGCAGCCGAGCGGGGTTTCAAGAGACCCAGTACTTC.

This chain links TRBV15 with TRBJ2-3; the match to TRBD2 covers 8 bases. V was pared by 1 base and J by 2 bases, with 5 bases of the junction left unmatched. Germline assignment: CDR1 LNHNV and CDR2 YYDKDF (reference sequence). The length of the CDR3 is 16 residues. The CDR3 here is CATSRGEAGATDTQYF. CDR3 nucleotides: TGTGCCACCAGCAGAGGGGAAGCGGGGGCCACAGATACGCAGTATTTT.

In the case of this clone: The same CDR3 arises from other DNA sequences in this sample as well. The V call is TRBV7-9, the J call TRBJ1-6, with D hard to call. The CDR3 has 12 residues. Germline loops: CDR1 SEHNR, CDR2 FQNEAQ (reference sequence). Trimming stripped 1 base from V and 9 bases from J, with 4 bases between. Written as DNA, the CDR3 is TGTGCCAGCAGCTTAGGAGGTTCACCCCTCCACTTT. This translates into CASSLGGSPLHF.

This clone was picked up one time. The CDR3 loop is CASSSTPAGGNYGYTF. The CDR3 nucleotides read TGTGCCAGCAGCTCTACCCCGGCAGGGGGAAACTATGGCTACACCTTC. The chain employs TRBV13 and TRBJ1-2, with TRBD1 matching 7 bases. Germline lookup yields CDR1 PRHDT and CDR2 FYEKMQ (reference sequence). The CDR3 is 16 residues long. Trimming removed 4 bases from V and 2 bases from J; junction bases left unmatched: 10.

V gene TRBV1 combines with J gene TRBJ2-3; the D call of TRBD2 is as the table states it, not checked on the DNA. TRBV1 is designated a pseudogene. The CDR3 is 18 amino acids. The CDR3: CTSSQDPSGGASTDTQYF. DNA for the CDR3: TGCACCAGCAGCCAAGACCCTAGCGGGGGCGCTAGCACAGATACGCAGTATTTT.

This sequence joins TRBV30 and TRBJ1-1; D is ambiguous. Trimming removed 3 bases from V and 4 bases from J, with 6 bases in between. CDR1 is GTSNPN, CDR2 SVGIG, per germline (reference sequence). The CDR3 consists of 11 residues. The CDR3 region is CAWSWGTEAFF. In DNA, the CDR3 is TGTGCCTGGAGCTGGGGCACTGAAGCTTTCTTT. Looking up the rest from reference TRBV30 and TRBJ1-1 gives the full variable domain: SQTIHQWPATLVQPVGSPLSLECTVEGTSNPNLYWYRQAAGRGLQLLFYSVGIGQISSEVPQNLSASRPQDRQFILSSKKLLLSDSGFYLCAWSWGTEAFFGQGTRLTVV.

The chain couples TRBV19 to TRBJ1-2, with 8 nucleotides matching TRBD1. V shed 6 bases, J shed 4 bases, and the junction held 13 bases outside the gene matches. The CDR3 is made up of 16 amino acids. Germline V gene lookup returns CDR1 LNHDA and CDR2 SQIVND (reference sequence). CDR3 sequence reads: CASSTLPPTGGYGYTF. The CDR3 nucleotides are TGTGCCAGTAGCACTCTACCCCCAACAGGGGGCTATGGCTACACCTTC.

The chain recombines TRBV19 with TRBJ1-3; 7 nucleotides agree with TRBD1. The J segment lost 0 bases and the V segment lost 6 bases, leaving 5 bases of the junction unmatched. The CDR3 consists of 15 residues. Germline CDR1 reads LNHDA; CDR2 reads SQIVND (reference sequence). For the CDR3, the DNA is TGTGCCAGTAGACCGGGACAGACCTCTGGAAACACCATATATTTT. Translated, it gives CASRPGQTSGNTIYF.

The J gene is TRBJ2-7, the V gene TRBV6-6, with D perhaps matching TRBD1 (6 bases). Trimming took 6 bases from V and 0 from J, leaving 12 bases between them. The CDR3 is 14 residues long. The germline gives CDR1 MNHNY, CDR2 SVGAGI (reference sequence). CDR3 in amino acids: CASSLGQSSYEQYF. The CDR3 DNA reads as TGTGCCAGCAGCCTCGGACAGTCCTCCTACGAGCAGTACTTC.

The J gene is TRBJ2-1, the V gene TRBV19, with D perhaps TRBD1 (6 bases). Germline V gene data show CDR1 as LNHDA and CDR2 as SQIVND (reference sequence). This CDR3 spans 15 amino acids. Trimming took off 0 bases at V and 4 bases at J, with 10 bases between the two ends. This CDR3 reads CASSIEQGAYNEQFF. The DNA of the CDR3 is TGTGCCAGTAGTATAGAACAGGGTGCATACAATGAGCAGTTCTTC.

This clone has only a few counts. This rearrangement joins TRBV27 to TRBJ1-6; tentatively, D is TRBD1 (6 bases). This CDR3 has 15 amino acids. With 4 bases removed from V and 0 bases from J, the gap between germline ends came to 7 bases. Germline V lookup: CDR1 MNHEY, CDR2 SMNVEV (reference sequence). CDR3 DNA sequence: TGTGCCAGCAGTTGGGGGGCCTCCTATAATTCACCCCTCCACTTT. Its translation is CASSWGASYNSPLHF.